The 8 T cell receptor beta chains reported below all come from one sample, sequenced in a study of yellow fever vaccine responses in identical twins. One entry per CDR3 protein, called by TCRdb with MiXCR from the RT-PCR reads. Of 25,000 or so distinct CDR3 sequences detected, around four fifths appear once; the ten largest clones hold under 5.5%. The sample in question was T cells from blood (PBMCs), unsorted or a sorted subset (not recorded which), obtained before or after yellow fever vaccination (not recorded which). The receptors stem from a woman aged 18 to 35 who received the yellow fever vaccine.

The chain uses TRBV6-1 and TRBJ1-3; possible D gene TRBD1, 5 bases. Trimming took 6 bases from V and 5 from J, leaving 17 bases between them. CDR3 length: 15 amino acids. Germline CDR1 and CDR2: MNHNS and SASEGT. CDR3: CASRDQGLGRNTIYF. Written as DNA, the CDR3 is TGTGCCAGCAGAGATCAGGGTCTTGGGAGAAACACCATATATTTT.

This clonotype was seen just once. This chain uses TRBV5-1 with TRBJ2-7; D gene uncertain. V lost 0 bases and J lost 4, with 8 bases in between. CDR1 is SGHRS and CDR2 is YFSETQ in the germline V gene. There are 13 residues in the CDR3. The CDR3 sequence is CASSLAGEYEQYF. The CDR3 DNA sequence: TGCGCCAGCAGCTTGGCTGGGGAATACGAGCAGTACTTC. The full variable domain, rest sourced from reference TRBV5-1 and TRBJ2-7, is KAGVTQTPRYLIKTRGQQVTLSCSPISGHRSVSWYQQTPGQGLQFLFEYFSETQRNKGNFPGRFSGRQFSNSRSEMNVSTLELGDSALYLCASSLAGEYEQYFGPGTRLTVT.

The J gene is TRBJ1-5, the V gene TRBV12-3 or TRBV12-4; no firm D call. Deletions cut 6 bases from V and 0 bases from J, with 9 bases between. This CDR3 contains 14 residues. Here the CDR3 reads CASRDGYSNQPQHF. The CDR3 DNA follows: TGTGCCAGCAGGGACGGATATAGCAATCAGCCCCAGCATTTT.

This sequence joins TRBV18 and TRBJ1-1, with TRBD1 as a possible D gene (6 bases). The germline V gene has CDR1 KGHSH and CDR2 LQKENI. The CDR3 length is 12 residues. V lost 5 bases and J 7 bases, leaving 11 bases between the germline ends. CDR3 sequence reads: CASSVGGLEAFF. DNA for the CDR3: TGTGCCAGCTCAGTGGGGGGCCTTGAAGCTTTCTTT.

The gene calls are TRBV12-3 or TRBV12-4 and TRBJ2-1; either TRBD1 or TRBD2 may fit D (5 bases each). The CDR3 consists of 12 residues. The germline V and J ends were trimmed by 2 bases and 13 bases, with 12 bases remaining between them. The CDR3 nucleotides are TGTGCCAGCAGTTTACCGGGACGGAGTCAGTTCTTC. Encoded protein: CASSLPGRSQFF.

V usage is TRBV5-1 and J usage is TRBJ1-1; possible D gene TRBD1, 6 bases. Germline values: CDR1 SGHRS, CDR2 YFSETQ. The CDR3 has 15 residues. V was pared by 0 bases and J by 1 base, with 10 bases between. CDR3 loop: CASSLEWGQNTEAFF. DNA for the CDR3: TGCGCCAGCAGCTTGGAATGGGGACAGAACACTGAAGCTTTCTTT.

This sequence joins TRBV15 and TRBJ1-3; D is unresolved. The CDR3 loop spans 15 amino acids. The ends were cut back, 1 base at V and 4 bases at J, with 11 bases in the middle. CDR1 and CDR2 from the germline V gene are LNHNV and YYDKDF (reference sequence). The CDR3 spells CATSRGHTGGNTIYF. For the CDR3, the DNA is TGTGCCACCAGCAGAGGCCACACTGGCGGAAACACCATATATTTT.

The chain joins TRBV11-3 to TRBJ2-1; maybe TRBD2 (7 bases). With 5 bases removed from V and 4 bases from J, the gap between germline ends came to 21 bases. Germline V lookup: CDR1 SGHNT, CDR2 YENEEA. The CDR3 contains 17 residues. CDR3 coding DNA: TGTGCCAGCAGCCAGAGTCTAGTTCGGGGGGCGTACAATGAGCAGTTCTTC. Protein sequence: CASSQSLVRGAYNEQFF.